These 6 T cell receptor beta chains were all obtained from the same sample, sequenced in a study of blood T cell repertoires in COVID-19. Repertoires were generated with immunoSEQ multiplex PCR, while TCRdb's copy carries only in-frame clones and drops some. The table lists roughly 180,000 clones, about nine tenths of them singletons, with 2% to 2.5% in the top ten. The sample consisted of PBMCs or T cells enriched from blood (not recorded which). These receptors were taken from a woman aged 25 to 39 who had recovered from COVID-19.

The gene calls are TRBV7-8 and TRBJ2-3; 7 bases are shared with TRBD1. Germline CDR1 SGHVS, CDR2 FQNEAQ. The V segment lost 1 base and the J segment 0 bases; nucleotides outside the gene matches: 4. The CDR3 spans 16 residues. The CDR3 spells CASSLEGTDSTDTQYF. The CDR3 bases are TGTGCCAGCAGCTTAGAAGGGACAGACAGCACAGATACGCAGTATTTT.

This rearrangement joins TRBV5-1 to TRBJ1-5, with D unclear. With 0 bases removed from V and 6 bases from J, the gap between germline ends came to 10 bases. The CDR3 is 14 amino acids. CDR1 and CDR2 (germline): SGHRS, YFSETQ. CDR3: CASSLGHSTQPQHF. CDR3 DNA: TGCGCCAGCAGCTTGGGTCACTCTACTCAGCCCCAGCATTTT.

The CDR3 is CASTKEGGTNTGELFF. For the CDR3, the DNA is TGTGCCAGCACGAAGGAGGGCGGAACGAACACCGGGGAGCTGTTTTTT. The chain joins TRBV7-3 to TRBJ2-2; D possibly corresponds to TRBD2 (6 bases). With 7 bases removed from V and 0 bases from J, the gap between germline ends came to 15 bases. Germline-derived CDR1 and CDR2 are SGHTA and FQGTGA. The CDR3 has 16 amino acids. Variable domain in full (rest from reference TRBV7-3 and TRBJ2-2): GAGVSQTPSNKVTEKGKYVELRCDPISGHTALYWYRQSLGQGPEFLIYFQGTGAADDSGLPNDRFFAVRPEGSVSTLKIQRTERGDSAVYLCASTKEGGTNTGELFFGEGSRLTVL.

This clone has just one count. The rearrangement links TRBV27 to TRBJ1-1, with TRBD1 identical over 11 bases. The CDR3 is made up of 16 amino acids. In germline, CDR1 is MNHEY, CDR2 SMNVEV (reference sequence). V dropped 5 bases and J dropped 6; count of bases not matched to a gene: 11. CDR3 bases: TGTGCCAGCAGTACTCTACCGGGACAGGGGGTGTCTGAAGCTTTCTTT. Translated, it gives CASSTLPGQGVSEAFF.

The CDR3 spells CASSLEQYEQYF. The CDR3 nucleotides are TGTGCCAGCAGCTTGGAACAGTACGAGCAGTACTTC. The V and J genes are TRBV5-4 and TRBJ2-7, with D hard to call. The CDR3 totals 12 residues. CDR1 SGHNT and CDR2 YYREEE come from the germline V gene (reference sequence). Trimming pared 0 bases from V and 4 bases from J, leaving 5 bases between. Full variable domain (outside the CDR3, taken from reference TRBV5-4 and TRBJ2-7): ETGVTQSPTHLIKTRGQQVTLRCSSQSGHNTVSWYQQALGQGPQFIFQYYREEENGRGNFPPRFSGLQFPNYSSELNVNALELDDSALYLCASSLEQYEQYFGPGTRLTVT.

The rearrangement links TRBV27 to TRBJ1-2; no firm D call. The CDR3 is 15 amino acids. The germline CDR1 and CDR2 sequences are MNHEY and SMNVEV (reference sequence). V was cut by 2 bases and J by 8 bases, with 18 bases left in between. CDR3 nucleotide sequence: TGTGCCAGCAGTTTAAGCCCCGGCAGCCTAGGAGGCTACACCTTC. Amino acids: CASSLSPGSLGGYTF.